This T cell receptor (beta chain) was recovered during a study of cytomegalovirus exposure and HLA in healthy donors. Findings of the study overall: A link between a missense DCLRE1C variant and TCR beta V- and J-gene trimming emerged from a later analysis.

While unrecorded immune exposures were likely, the donors were nominally healthy when sampled. 13 Jbeta primers and 60 Vbeta primers were used for the PCR. The protocol was immunoSEQ multiplex PCR, while the TCRdb copy is restricted to in-frame clones and leaves out a portion. The data hold some 160,000 clones, with roughly four fifths observed a single time. Comments on this clone: The antigen remains undetermined.

V shed 3 bases and J 6 bases; nucleotides not matched to a gene: 6. Germline V lookup: CDR1 SGHNT, CDR2 YYREEE (reference sequence). This CDR3 spans 13 amino acids. Material for sequencing was PBMCs. The J gene is TRBJ2-7, the V gene TRBV5-4; 7 positions match TRBD1. The TCR was taken from a male donor in good health and CMV-seropositive. This CDR3 is CASSSTGLREQYF. The CDR3 bases are TGTGCCAGCAGCTCGACAGGGTTGCGCGAGCAGTACTTC.